Reported below is one T cell receptor (beta chain). The antigen is not known. This sample is drawn from a study of human T cells and chemical hapten exposure. Study details: Per-sample TCR yield variability stemmed mainly from small pooled library volume differences.

Whole-study findings and limits: TCRs at a frequency above 1 in 1000 stayed unchanged with DPC sensitization.

The time point was: healthy volunteer bleed at 6 weeks. The starting material, unfractionated whole blood, was used for total RNA extraction. The V end was cut by 3 bases, the J end by 4 bases, with 12 bases between. There are 14 residues in the CDR3. Germline V gene sequence: CDR1 LGHNA, CDR2 YNFKEQ. As originally analysed: Per sample, the median was 95,638 TCRs, with values from 23,224 to 690,600. TCRdb reanalysed the RACE reads using MiXCR and keeps one entry per CDR3 protein. Clone size and V and J calls follow TCRdb, not the original study. The sample carries approximately 81,000 distinct CDR3 sequences, about 8.6% recorded once.

This clonotype originated in a male donor in good health. Some clones in this sample may be carry-over from other donors' samples. The J gene is TRBJ1-1, the V gene TRBV4-2; D is unresolved. Sequenced material: whole blood. The chain's CDR3 is CASSQGYKTTEAFF. In DNA form, the CDR3 reads TGTGCCAGCAGCCAGGGGTATAAGACCACTGAAGCTTTCTTT.